This T cell receptor (beta chain) was recovered during a study of T-cell memory formation after mild COVID-19. Study findings and constraints: The authors left the SARS-CoV-2 specificity of second-wave clones peaking on day 37 unconfirmed. Clones that contracted clustered mainly in CM and EM if CD4+ and in EMRA if CD8+.

TCRdb analysed the 5' RACE reads with MiXCR anew, one entry per CDR3 protein. The table lists roughly 620,000 distinct CDR3 sequences, 15% to 20% of them singletons. This CDR3 has 14 amino acids. With V trimmed by 5 bases and J by 3 bases, 8 bases remained unmatched. Germline CDR1 and CDR2: SQVTM and ANQGSEA. Turning to this clonotype: Its antigen remains unidentified.

The sequenced material came from PBMCs or a T cell subset sorted from them (not recorded which). The rearrangement joins TRBV29-1 to TRBJ1-1; 8 bases agree with TRBD1. This TCR derives from an adult woman who had mild COVID-19 (a few samples of this study predate the infection). Cell type and time point are not known. Here the CDR3 reads CSVNDRGRYTEAFF. The DNA for the CDR3 is TGCAGCGTTAACGACAGGGGAAGGTACACTGAAGCTTTCTTT.